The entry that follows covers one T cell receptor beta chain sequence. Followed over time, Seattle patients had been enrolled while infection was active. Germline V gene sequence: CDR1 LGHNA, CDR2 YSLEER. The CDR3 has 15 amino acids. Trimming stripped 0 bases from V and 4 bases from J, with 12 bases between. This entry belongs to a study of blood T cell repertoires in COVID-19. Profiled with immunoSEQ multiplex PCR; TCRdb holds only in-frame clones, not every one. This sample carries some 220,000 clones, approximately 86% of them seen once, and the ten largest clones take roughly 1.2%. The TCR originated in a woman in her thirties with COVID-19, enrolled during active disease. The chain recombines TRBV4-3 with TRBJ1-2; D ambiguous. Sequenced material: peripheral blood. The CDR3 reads CASSQDKGAFYGYTF. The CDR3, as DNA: TGCGCCAGCAGCCAAGATAAAGGAGCATTCTATGGCTACACCTTC.